This T cell receptor (beta chain) was sequenced in a study of shared clonotypes between healthy human individuals. Donation came from healthy HIV-negative adults that had no recent acute infections or vaccinations. Notes on this clone: The antigen is not known.

Overall study results and limits: Relative to their counterparts shared across all four donors, non-shared clonotypes exhibited diminished generation probabilities. The low donor count limited represented genetic and exposure-history diversity. Naive subsets generally exceeded memory subsets in estimated richness.

Data came from immunoSEQ multiplex PCR; TCRdb stores just in-frame clones and leaves some out. The table has roughly 2 million clones, 85% to 95% seen once. The CDR3 consists of 17 residues. Trimming removed 0 bases from V and 7 bases from J, with 22 bases in between. CDR1 and CDR2 from the germline V gene are MNHNS and SASEGT. This sequence originates from a man between 18 and 35 years old in good health. Sequenced: naive CD4+ T cells sorted from blood. Subset specified: CD45RA+ positively selected. The rearrangement links TRBV6-1 to TRBJ2-7; maybe TRBD1 (6 bases). This CDR3 is CASSEATVANRAGEQYF. CDR3 DNA: TGTGCCAGCAGTGAAGCTACAGTGGCTAACAGGGCCGGGGAGCAGTACTTC.